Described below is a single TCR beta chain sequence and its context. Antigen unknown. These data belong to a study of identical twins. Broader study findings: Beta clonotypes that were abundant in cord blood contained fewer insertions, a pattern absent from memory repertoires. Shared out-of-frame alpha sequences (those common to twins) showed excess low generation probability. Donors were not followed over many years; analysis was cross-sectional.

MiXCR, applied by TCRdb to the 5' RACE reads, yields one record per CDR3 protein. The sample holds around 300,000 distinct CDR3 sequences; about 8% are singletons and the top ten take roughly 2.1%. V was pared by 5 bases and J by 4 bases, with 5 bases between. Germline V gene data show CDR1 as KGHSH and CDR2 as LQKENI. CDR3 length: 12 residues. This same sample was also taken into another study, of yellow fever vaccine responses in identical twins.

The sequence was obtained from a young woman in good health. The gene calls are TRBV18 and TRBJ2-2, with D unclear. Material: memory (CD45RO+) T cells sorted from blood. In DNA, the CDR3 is TGTGCCAGCTCAGATTTCACCGGGGAGCTGTTTTTT. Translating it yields CASSDFTGELFF.